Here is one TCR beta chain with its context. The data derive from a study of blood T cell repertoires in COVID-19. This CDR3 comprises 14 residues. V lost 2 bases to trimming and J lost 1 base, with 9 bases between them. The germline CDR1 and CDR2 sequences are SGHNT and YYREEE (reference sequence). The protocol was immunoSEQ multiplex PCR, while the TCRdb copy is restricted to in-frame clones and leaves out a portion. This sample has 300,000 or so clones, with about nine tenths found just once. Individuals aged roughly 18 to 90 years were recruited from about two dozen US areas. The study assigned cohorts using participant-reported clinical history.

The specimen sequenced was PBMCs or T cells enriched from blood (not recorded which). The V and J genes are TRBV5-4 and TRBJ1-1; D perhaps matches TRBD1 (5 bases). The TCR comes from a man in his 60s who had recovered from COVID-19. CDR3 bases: TGTGCCAGCAGCTTTCGGGGGGGGAACACTGAAGCTTTCTTT. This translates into CASSFRGGNTEAFF.